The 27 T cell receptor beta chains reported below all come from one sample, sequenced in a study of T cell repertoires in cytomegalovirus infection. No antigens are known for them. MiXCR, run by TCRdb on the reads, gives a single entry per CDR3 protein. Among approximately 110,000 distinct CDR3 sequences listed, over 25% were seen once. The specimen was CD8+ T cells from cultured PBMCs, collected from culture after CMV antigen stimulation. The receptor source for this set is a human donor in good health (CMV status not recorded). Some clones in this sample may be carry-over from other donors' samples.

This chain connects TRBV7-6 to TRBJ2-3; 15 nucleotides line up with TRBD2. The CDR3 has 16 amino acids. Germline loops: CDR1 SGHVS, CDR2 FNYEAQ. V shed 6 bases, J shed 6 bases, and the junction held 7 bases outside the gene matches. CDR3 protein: CASSRTSGGAYDTQYF. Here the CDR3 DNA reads TGTGCCAGCAGTCGGACTAGCGGGGGGGCCTATGATACGCAGTATTTT.

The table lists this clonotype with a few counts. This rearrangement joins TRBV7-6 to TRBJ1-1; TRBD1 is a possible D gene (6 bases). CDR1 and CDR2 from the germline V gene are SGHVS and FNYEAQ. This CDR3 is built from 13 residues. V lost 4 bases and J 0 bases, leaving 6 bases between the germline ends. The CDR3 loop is CASSSGVNTEAFF. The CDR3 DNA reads TGTGCCAGCAGCTCAGGGGTGAACACTGAAGCTTTCTTT. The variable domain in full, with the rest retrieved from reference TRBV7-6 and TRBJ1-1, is GAGVSQSPRYKVTKRGQDVALRCDPISGHVSLYWYRQALGQGPEFLTYFNYEAQQDKSGLPNDRFSAERPEGSISTLTIQRTEQRDSAMYRCASSSGVNTEAFFGQGTRLTVV.

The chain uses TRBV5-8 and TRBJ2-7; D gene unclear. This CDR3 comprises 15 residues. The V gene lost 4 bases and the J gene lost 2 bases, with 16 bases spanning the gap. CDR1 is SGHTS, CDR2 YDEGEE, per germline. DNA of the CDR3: TGTGCCAGCAGCCCGGCGATGACTGATACCTACGAGCAGTACTTC. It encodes CASSPAMTDTYEQYF.

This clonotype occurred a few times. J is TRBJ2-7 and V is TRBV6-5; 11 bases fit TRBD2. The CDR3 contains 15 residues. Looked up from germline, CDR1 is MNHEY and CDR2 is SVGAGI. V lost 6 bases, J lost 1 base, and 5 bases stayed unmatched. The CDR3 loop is CASRALAGGSYEQYF. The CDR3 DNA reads TGTGCCAGCAGGGCCCTAGCGGGGGGATCCTACGAGCAGTACTTC.

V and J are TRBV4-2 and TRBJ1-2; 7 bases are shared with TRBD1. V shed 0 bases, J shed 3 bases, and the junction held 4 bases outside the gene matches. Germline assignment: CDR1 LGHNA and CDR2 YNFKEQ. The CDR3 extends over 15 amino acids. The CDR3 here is CASSQDGTDDYGYTF. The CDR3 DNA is TGTGCCAGCAGCCAAGACGGGACAGACGACTATGGCTACACCTTC.

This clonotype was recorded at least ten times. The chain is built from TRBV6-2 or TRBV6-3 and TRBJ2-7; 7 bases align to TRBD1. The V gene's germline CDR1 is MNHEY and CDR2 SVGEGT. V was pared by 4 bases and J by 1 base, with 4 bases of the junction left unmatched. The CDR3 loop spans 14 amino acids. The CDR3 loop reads CASSSPTGSYEQYF. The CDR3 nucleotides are TGTGCCAGCAGTTCACCGACAGGGTCCTACGAGCAGTACTTC.

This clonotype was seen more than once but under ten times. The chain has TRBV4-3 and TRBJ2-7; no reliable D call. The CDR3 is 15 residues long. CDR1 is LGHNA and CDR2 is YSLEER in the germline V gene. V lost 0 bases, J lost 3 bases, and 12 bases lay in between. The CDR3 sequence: CASSQETPLYYEQYF. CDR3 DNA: TGCGCCAGCAGCCAAGAGACTCCGCTCTACTACGAGCAGTACTTC.

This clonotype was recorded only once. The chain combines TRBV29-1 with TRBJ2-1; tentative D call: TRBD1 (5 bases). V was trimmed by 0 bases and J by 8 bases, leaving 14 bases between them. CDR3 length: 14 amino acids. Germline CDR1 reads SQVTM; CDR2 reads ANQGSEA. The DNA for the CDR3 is TGCAGCGTTGAAGATGGGGCTACTACTTATGAGCAGTTCTTC. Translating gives CSVEDGATTYEQFF.

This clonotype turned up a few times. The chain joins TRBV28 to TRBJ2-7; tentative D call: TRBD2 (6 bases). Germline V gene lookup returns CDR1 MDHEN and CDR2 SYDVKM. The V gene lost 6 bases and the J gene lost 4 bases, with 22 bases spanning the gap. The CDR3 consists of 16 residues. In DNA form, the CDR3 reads TGTGCCAGCAGCCGTGGCGTGGGCGGGGTGTTTTACGAGCAGTACTTC. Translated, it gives CASSRGVGGVFYEQYF.

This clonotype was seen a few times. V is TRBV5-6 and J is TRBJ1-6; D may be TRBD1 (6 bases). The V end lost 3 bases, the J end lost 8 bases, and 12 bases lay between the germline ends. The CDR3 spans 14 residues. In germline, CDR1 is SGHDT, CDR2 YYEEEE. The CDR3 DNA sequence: TGTGCCAGCAGCTCCGACAGGACTGATTCACCCCTCCACTTT. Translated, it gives CASSSDRTDSPLHF.

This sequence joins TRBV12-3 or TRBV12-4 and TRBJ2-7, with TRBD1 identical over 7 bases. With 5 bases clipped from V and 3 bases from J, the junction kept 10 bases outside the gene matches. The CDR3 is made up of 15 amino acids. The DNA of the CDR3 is TGTGCCAGCAGTGCCTCTAGGGGGCGAGACTACGAGCAGTACTTC. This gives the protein CASSASRGRDYEQYF.

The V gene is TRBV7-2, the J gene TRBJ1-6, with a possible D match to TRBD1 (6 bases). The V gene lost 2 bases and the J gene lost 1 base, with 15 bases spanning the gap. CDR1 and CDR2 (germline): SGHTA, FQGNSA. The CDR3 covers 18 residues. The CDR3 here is CASSLTWGRVSYNSPLHF. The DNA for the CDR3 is TGTGCCAGCAGCTTAACGTGGGGGCGAGTTTCCTATAATTCACCCCTCCACTTT.

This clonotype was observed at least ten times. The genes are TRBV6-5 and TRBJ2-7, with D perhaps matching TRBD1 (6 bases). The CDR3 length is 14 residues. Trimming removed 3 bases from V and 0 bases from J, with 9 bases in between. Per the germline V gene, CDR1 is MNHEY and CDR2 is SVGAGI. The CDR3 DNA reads TGTGCCAGCAGTTATTCGGACAGCTCCTACGAGCAGTACTTC. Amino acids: CASSYSDSSYEQYF.

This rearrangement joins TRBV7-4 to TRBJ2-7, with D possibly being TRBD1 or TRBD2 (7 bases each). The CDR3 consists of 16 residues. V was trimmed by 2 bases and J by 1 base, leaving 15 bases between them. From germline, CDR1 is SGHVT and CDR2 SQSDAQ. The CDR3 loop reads CASSLLGGGRSYEQYF. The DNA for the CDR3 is TGTGCCAGCAGCTTATTGGGAGGGGGCCGGTCCTACGAGCAGTACTTC.

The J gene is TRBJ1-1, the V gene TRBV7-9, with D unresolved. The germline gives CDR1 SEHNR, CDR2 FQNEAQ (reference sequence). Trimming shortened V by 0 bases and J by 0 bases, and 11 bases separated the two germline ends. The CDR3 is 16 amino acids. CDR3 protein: CASSLAYRVMNTEAFF. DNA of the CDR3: TGTGCCAGCAGCTTAGCGTACAGAGTGATGAACACTGAAGCTTTCTTT.

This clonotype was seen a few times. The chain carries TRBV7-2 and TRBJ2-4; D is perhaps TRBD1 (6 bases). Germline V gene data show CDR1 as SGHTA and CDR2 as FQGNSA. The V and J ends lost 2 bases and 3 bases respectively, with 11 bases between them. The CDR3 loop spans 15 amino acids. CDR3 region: CASSLHRAGKNIQYF. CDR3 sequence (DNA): TGTGCCAGCAGCTTACACAGGGCCGGCAAAAACATTCAGTACTTC.

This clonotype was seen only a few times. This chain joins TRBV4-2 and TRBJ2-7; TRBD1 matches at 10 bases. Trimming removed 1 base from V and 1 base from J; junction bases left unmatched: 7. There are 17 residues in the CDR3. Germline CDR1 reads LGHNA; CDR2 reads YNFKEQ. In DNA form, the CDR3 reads TGTGCCAGCAGCCAAGTCGGGGGACAGGGGACTTCCTACGAGCAGTACTTC. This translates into CASSQVGGQGTSYEQYF.

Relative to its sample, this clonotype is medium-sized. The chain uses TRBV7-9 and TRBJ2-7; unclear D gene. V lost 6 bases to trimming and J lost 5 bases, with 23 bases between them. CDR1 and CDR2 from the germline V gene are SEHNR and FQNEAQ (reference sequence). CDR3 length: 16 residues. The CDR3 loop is CASSLARGIGTHEQYF. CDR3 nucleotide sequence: TGTGCCAGCAGTTTGGCACGCGGAATTGGCACCCACGAGCAGTACTTC. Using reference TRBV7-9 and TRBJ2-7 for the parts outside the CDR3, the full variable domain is DTGVSQNPRHKITKRGQNVTFRCDPISEHNRLYWYRQTLGQGPEFLTYFQNEAQLEKSRLLSDRFSAERPKGSFSTLEIQRTEQGDSAMYLCASSLARGIGTHEQYFGPGTRLTVT.

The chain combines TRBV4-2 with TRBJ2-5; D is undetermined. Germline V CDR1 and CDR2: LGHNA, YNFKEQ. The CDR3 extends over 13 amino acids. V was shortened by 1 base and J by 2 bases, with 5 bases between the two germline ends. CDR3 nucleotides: TGTGCCAGCAGCCAAGCCGCACAAGAGACCCAGTACTTC. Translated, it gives CASSQAAQETQYF.

The CDR3, as DNA: TGCGCCAGCAGCCAATCGCAGGGAAAAAATAAGTACAATGAGCAGTTCTTC. Encoded protein: CASSQSQGKNKYNEQFF. The chain uses TRBV4-1 and TRBJ2-1, with a weak D call TRBD1 (5 bases). This CDR3 spans 17 amino acids. Trimming took off 2 bases at V and 4 bases at J, with 18 bases between the two ends. The germline V gene has CDR1 MGHRA and CDR2 YSYEKL.

The CDR3, as DNA: TGTGCCAGCAGCTTTACAGGGGCGGAAGCTTTCTTT. It yields the protein CASSFTGAEAFF. The rearrangement joins TRBV7-4 to TRBJ1-1; 7 bases map to TRBD1. The CDR3 contains 12 residues. J lost 8 bases, V lost 3 bases, and 3 bases had no gene match. Germline V CDR1 and CDR2: SGHVT, SQSDAQ.

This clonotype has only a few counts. This CDR3 reads CASSLGPVVNTEAFF. CDR3 DNA sequence: TGCGCCAGCAGCTTGGGCCCAGTAGTGAACACTGAAGCTTTCTTT. The V gene is TRBV5-1, the J gene TRBJ1-1; D not resolved. CDR1 and CDR2 from the germline V gene are SGHRS and YFSETQ. There are 15 residues in the CDR3. The V gene lost 0 bases and the J gene lost 0 bases, with 9 bases spanning the gap.

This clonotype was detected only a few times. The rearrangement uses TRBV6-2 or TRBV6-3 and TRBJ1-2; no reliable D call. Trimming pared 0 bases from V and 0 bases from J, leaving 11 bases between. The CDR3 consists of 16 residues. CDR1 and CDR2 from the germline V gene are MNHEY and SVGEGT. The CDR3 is CASSYSIYSPNYGYTF. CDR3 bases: TGTGCCAGCAGTTACTCGATTTACAGCCCTAACTATGGCTACACCTTC.

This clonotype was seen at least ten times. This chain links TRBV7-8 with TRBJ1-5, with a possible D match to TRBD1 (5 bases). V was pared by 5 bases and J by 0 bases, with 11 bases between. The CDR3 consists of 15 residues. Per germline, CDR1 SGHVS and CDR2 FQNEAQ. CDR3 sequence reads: CASSIDSYSNQPQHF. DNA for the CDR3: TGTGCCAGCAGCATCGACAGCTATAGCAATCAGCCCCAGCATTTT.

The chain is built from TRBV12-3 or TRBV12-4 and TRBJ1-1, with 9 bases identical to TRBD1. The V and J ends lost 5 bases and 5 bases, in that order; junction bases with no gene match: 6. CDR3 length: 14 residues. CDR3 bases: TGTGCCAGCAGTATAGGGACAGGGTGGACTGAAGCTTTCTTT. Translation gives CASSIGTGWTEAFF.

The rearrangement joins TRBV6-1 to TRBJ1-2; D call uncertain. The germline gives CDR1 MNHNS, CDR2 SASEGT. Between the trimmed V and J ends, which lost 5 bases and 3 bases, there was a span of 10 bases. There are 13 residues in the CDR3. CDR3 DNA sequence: TGTGCCAGCAGTTCCTCACCCTACTATGGCTACACCTTC. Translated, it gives CASSSSPYYGYTF.

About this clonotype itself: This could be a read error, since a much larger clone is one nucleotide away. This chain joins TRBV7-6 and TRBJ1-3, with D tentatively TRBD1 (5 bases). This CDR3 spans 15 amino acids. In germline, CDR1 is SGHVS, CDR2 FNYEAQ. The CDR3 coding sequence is TGTGCCAACAGCGAAATTGACAGCTCTCGAAACACCATATATTTT. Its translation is CANSEIDSSRNTIYF.